This T cell receptor beta chain was sequenced in a study of blood T cell repertoires in COVID-19 (dated by TCRdb to 2020 to 2021). Regarding the study in general: Samples from collaborators originated in the United States, Italy and Spain and spanned both the acute and convalescent phases of COVID-19. The repertoires were made available in a free public database intended to serve as a resource for research on the immune response to SARS-CoV-2. Samples were obtained from the ongoing ImmuneRACE study (first 160 participants) and from some 1,200 subjects provided by 6 global collaborators. The sample metadata nearly always contained a de-identified subject ID, COVID-19 status, age in years and sex. The material from the prospective study consisted of cDNA or gDNA derived from T cells, B-cell-depleted T cells, or PBMCs. The dataset comprised deeply sampled blood TCRbeta repertoires from subjects exposed to, actively infected with, or recovered from COVID-19. HLA class I and class II types, where available, came from metadata supplied by the sample provider rather than from assay-based typing. Beyond this particular receptor, the publication reports: The quantity of clinical and demographic metadata differed by source and by participant and was supplied without curation.

The table lists this clone with a few counts. Its antigen target is currently unknown. No per-base quality is available; no much larger clone lies one base away. TCRbeta CDR3 regions were amplified from genomic DNA using the immunoSEQ Assay, a bias-controlled multiplex PCR. The published analysis was carried out like this. The number of nucleated cells in each sample was estimated by amplification of reference gene primers within the assay. To quantify the absolute abundance of each unique TCRbeta CDR3 rearrangement, sequence reads were collapsed and filtered. Productive Simpson clonality was computed per sample as the square root of Simpson's diversity index over productive rearrangements. TCRdb stores this immuneACCESS table with in-frame sequences only. Part of the clones is absent; in the studies checked, under half of the shortfall reflects unresolved V genes, and no reason is known for the rest. That table furnishes V, J and clone size, whereas the DNA furnished D and trimming. Within this sample are hundreds of thousands of clones, with around 89% of them counted one time only. In total, the top ten clones hold around 6.6% of the sample.

At one collaborating source in Seattle, patients were enrolled during active infection and were followed longitudinally through the course of disease. The collaborating institutions used their own protocols to collect whole blood in K2EDTA tubes. For TCRbeta analysis, collaborator samples were shipped as frozen whole blood, as isolated PBMCs, or as DNA extracted from either sample type. The CDR3 has 15 amino acids, counting the end cysteine and phenylalanine. Kept here is only the CDR3 DNA, which spans 45 bases and is read in frame from base 1. V gives up 2 bases and J gives up 1 base, and the segment between their germline ends measures 9 bases. CDR1 SGDLS and CDR2 YYNGEE are derived from the germline V gene.

Sequencing was done on a sample of peripheral blood. This chain is built from TRBV9 and TRBJ2-2; perhaps TRBD2 is the D gene, with 6 bases matching. This clonotype was sampled from a woman in her twenties or thirties with COVID-19, enrolled during active disease. The nucleotides are TGTGCCAGCAGCGTTTCTAGCGAGAACACCGGGGAGCTGTTTTTT. Its product reads: CASSVSSENTGELFF.